This T cell receptor (beta chain) stems from a study of blood T cells in healthy people across ages. A second PCR of 7 to 11 cycles used a sample-barcoded 5' primer and a J-beta primer mix. Via MiXCR, TCRdb re-called the 5' RACE reads, giving one row per CDR3 protein. Of more than 750,000 distinct CDR3 sequences in the sample, 29% were seen once. This CDR3 contains 15 residues. CDR1 MDHEN and CDR2 SYDVKM come from the germline V gene. The V and J ends lost 1 base and 1 base respectively, with 10 bases between them. This clonotype came up many times. The same data also went into a second study, on T cells of mothers and their children. That work adds: At a rate of approximately 1.5 ug per 15 ul, cDNA synthesis received all of the extracted RNA. Added by the second PCR's M1S primer were sample barcodes and 2-4 random nucleotides.

The rearrangement joins TRBV28 to TRBJ1-1, with D perhaps matching TRBD1 (5 bases). The source is a woman aged 40 to 50 in good health. The sequenced material came from blood. In DNA, the CDR3 is TGTGCCAGCAGTTTATACCAGGGATCGAACACTGAAGCTTTCTTT. As protein: CASSLYQGSNTEAFF.